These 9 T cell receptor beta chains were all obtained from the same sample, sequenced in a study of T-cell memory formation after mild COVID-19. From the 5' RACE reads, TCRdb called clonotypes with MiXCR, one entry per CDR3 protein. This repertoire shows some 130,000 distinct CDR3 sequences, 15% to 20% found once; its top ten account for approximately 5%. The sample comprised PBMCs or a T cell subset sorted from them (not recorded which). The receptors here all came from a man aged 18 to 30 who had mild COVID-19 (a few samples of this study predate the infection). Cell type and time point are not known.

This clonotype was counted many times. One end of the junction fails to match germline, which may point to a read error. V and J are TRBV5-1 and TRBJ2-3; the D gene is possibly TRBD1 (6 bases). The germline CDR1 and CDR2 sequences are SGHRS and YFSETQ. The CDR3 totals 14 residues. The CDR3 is CASSLERGTDTQYF. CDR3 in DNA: TGTGCCAGCAGCCTAGAGAGGGGGACCGATACGCAGTATTTT. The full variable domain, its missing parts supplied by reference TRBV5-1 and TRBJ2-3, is KAGVTQTPRYLIKTRGQQVTLSCSPISGHRSVSWYQQTPGQGLQFLFEYFSETQRNKGNFPGRFSGRQFSNSRSEMNVSTLELGDSALYLCASSLERGTDTQYFGPGTRLTVL.

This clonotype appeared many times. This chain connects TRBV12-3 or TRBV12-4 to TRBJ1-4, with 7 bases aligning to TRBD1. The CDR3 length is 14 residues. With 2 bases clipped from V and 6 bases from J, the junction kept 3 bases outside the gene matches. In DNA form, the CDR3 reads TGTGCCAGCAGTTTACGGCAGGGGGATGAAAAACTGTTTTTT. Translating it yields CASSLRQGDEKLFF.

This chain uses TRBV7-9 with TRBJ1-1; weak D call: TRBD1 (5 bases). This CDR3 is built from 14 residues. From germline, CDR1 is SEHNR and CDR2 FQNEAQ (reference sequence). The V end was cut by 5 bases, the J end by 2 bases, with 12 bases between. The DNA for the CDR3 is TGTGCCAGCAGCCCGACTAGGGGTAACACTGAAGCTTTCTTT. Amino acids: CASSPTRGNTEAFF.

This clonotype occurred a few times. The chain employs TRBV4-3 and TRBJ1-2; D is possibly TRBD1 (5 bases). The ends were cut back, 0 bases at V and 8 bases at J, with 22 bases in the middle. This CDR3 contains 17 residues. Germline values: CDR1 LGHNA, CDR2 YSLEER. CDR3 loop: CASSQEPNREGLEGYTF. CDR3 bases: TGCGCCAGCAGCCAAGAGCCGAACCGGGAGGGGCTAGAAGGCTACACCTTC.

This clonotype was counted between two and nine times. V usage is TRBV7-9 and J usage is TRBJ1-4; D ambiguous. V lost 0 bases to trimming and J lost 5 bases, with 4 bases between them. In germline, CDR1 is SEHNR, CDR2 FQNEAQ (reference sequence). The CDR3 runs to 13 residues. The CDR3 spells CASSLAGNEKLFF. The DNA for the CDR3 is TGTGCCAGCAGCTTAGCAGGGAATGAAAAACTGTTTTTT.

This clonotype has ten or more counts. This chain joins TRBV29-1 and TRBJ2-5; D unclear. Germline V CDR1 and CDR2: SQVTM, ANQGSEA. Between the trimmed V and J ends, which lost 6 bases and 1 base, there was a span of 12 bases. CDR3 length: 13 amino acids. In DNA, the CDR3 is TGCAGCGTCCGTGCAAGGCTCCAAGAGACCCAGTACTTC. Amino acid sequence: CSVRARLQETQYF.

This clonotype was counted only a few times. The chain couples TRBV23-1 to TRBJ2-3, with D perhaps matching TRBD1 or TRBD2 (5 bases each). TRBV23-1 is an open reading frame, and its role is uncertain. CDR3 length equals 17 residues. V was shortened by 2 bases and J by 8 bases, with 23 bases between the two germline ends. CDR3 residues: CASSQRMIGTRGGTQYF. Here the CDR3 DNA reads TGCGCCAGCAGTCAAAGGATGATCGGGACGCGAGGAGGTACGCAGTATTTT.

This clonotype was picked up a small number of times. CDR3: CAWSVGAKTDTQYF. The CDR3 nucleotides read TGTGCCTGGAGTGTAGGGGCGAAGACAGATACGCAGTATTTT. The chain combines TRBV30 with TRBJ2-3; maybe TRBD1 (5 bases). V lost 0 bases, J lost 3 bases, and 10 bases lay in between. Germline CDR1 reads GTSNPN; CDR2 reads SVGIG (reference sequence). This CDR3 spans 14 amino acids.

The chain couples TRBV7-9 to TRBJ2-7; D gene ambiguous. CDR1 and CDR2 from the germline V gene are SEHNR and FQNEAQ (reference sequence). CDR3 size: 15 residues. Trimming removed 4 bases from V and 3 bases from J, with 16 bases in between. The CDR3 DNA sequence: TGTGCCAGCAGCTCCCCGGTCGATATATACTACGAGCAGTACGTC. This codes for CASSSPVDIYYEQYV.